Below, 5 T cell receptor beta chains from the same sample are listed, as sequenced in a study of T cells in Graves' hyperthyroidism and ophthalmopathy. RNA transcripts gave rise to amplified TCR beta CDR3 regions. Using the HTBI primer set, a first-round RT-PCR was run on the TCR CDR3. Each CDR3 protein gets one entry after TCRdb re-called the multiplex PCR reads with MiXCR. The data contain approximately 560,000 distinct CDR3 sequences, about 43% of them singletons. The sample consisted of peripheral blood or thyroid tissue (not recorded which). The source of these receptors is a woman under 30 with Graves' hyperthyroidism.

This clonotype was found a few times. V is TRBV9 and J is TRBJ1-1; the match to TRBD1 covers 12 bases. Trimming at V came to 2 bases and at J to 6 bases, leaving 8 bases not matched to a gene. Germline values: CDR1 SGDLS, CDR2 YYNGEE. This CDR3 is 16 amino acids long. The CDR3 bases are TGTGCCAGCAGCGTCGGGGGACAGGGGGCTTTGGCTGAAGCTTTCTTT. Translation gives CASSVGGQGALAEAFF.

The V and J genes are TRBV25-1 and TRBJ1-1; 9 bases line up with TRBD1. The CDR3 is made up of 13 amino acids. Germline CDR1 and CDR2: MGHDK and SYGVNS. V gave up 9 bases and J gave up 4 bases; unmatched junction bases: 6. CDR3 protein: CASRGQGTTEAFF. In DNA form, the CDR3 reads TGTGCCAGTCGAGGACAGGGGACCACTGAAGCTTTCTTT.

CDR3 bases: TGTGCCACCAGCAAGTTGGACACCGGGGATGGTAATGAAAAACTGTTTTTT. This gives the protein CATSKLDTGDGNEKLFF. The chain recombines TRBV15 with TRBJ1-4, with D possibly being TRBD1 (5 bases). Germline CDR1 reads LNHNV; CDR2 reads YYDKDF (reference sequence). V lost 4 bases to trimming and J lost 4 bases, with 19 bases between them. This CDR3 spans 17 amino acids.

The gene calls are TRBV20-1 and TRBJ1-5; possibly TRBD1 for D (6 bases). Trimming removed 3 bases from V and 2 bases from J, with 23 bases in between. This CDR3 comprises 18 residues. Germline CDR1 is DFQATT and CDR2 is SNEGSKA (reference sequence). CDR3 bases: TGCAGTGCTAGGTCCTACCGGGACATCCTCAAGGGCAATCAGCCCCAGCATTTT. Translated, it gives CSARSYRDILKGNQPQHF.

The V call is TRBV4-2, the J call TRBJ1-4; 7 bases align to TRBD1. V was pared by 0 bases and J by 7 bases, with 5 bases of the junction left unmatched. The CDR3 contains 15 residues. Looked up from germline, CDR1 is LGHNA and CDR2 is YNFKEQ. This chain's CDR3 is CASSQENRGGEKLFF. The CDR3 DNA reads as TGTGCCAGCAGCCAAGAAAACAGGGGTGGTGAAAAACTGTTTTTT.